This T cell receptor beta chain was captured by sequencing in a study of blood T cell repertoires in COVID-19. Ages ranged from roughly 18 to 100 years, with residence in around 24 US areas. Produced via immunoSEQ multiplex PCR; TCRdb's table is partial and in-frame only. The table shows roughly 280,000 clones, with 70% to 90% occurring only once. Trimming took 3 bases from V and 0 from J, leaving 6 bases between them. This CDR3 has 13 residues. Germline V gene lookup returns CDR1 KGHSH and CDR2 LQKENI. This sequence originates from a woman younger than 45 with acute COVID-19. The chain carries TRBV18 and TRBJ2-7; unclear D gene. The sample comprised PBMCs or T cells enriched from blood (not recorded which). CDR3 protein: CASSPPNSYEQYF. CDR3 DNA: TGTGCCAGCTCACCTCCCAACTCCTACGAGCAGTACTTC.